This record concerns one T cell receptor (beta chain) sequence. Its antigen remains unknown. This record comes from a study of cytomegalovirus exposure and HLA in healthy donors. Study-wide results and limits: TCR beta chains numbering approximately 150 were designated cytomegalovirus-associated.

60 Vbeta and 13 Jbeta primers were used in PCR. Using immunoSEQ multiplex PCR, the repertoire was profiled, and TCRdb retains in-frame clones only, with some absent. The sample holds about 160,000 clones; 82% are singletons and the top ten take roughly 1.6%. The material sequenced was PBMCs. The TCR sequence derives from a girl aged 5 to 17 in good health and CMV-seropositive.

Here the CDR3 reads CASSQGSGSEKLFF. The CDR3 DNA follows: TGTGCCAGCAGCCAAGGGTCGGGGTCTGAAAAACTGTTTTTT. J is TRBJ1-4 and V is TRBV7-8; D call uncertain. The germline V gene has CDR1 SGHVS and CDR2 FQNEAQ. V shed 5 bases and J shed 7 bases, with 14 bases lying between them. CDR3 length: 14 residues.